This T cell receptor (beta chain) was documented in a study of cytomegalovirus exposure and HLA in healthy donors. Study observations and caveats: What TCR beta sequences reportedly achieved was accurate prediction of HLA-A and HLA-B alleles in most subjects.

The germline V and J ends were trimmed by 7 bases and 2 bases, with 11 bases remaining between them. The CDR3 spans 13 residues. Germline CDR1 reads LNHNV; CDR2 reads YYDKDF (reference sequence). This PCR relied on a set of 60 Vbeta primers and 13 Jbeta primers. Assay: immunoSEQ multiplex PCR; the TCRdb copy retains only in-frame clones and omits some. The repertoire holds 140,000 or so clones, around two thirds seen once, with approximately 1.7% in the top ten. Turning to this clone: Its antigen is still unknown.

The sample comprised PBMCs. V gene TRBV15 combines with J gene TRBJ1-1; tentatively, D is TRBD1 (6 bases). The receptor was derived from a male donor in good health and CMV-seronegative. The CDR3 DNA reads TGTGCCACCACCTTGGGGGCTAACACTGAAGCTTTCTTT. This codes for CATTLGANTEAFF.